These 25 T cell receptor beta chains share one sample of origin, sequenced in a study of CD8+ T cells in alopecia areata. The sequencing template was cDNA reverse transcribed from extracted RNA. Sequenced by immunoSEQ multiplex PCR; TCRdb stores in-frame clones only, minus some. The profile shows 180,000 or so clones, roughly 60% of them singletons. The treatment: oral pan-JAK inhibitor, 5-10 mg twice daily. The specimen was CD4+ T cells sorted from blood, collected at week 24, from a patient treated with tofacitinib. The receptors derive from a human donor with alopecia areata.

This clone was observed many times. This chain links TRBV10-3 with TRBJ2-7; TRBD2 matches 10 bases. V lost 6 bases, J lost 12 bases, and 11 bases stayed unmatched. The V gene's germline CDR1 is ENHRY and CDR2 SYGVKD. The CDR3 contains 13 residues. As DNA, the CDR3 is TGTGCCATCAGCTTAGCGGGAGGTCCGGTGGTGTACTTC. This encodes CAISLAGGPVVYF.

The chain carries TRBV7-9 and TRBJ2-7; 8 nucleotides align to TRBD2. V trimming: 2 bases; J trimming: 3 bases; junction bases outside the gene matches: 6. This CDR3 has 15 residues. Germline CDR1 is SEHNR and CDR2 is FQNEAQ (reference sequence). The CDR3 is CASSLLGSGGYEQYF. The CDR3 coding sequence is TGTGCCAGCAGCTTATTAGGCAGCGGGGGCTACGAGCAGTACTTC.

This clone has more than one count but fewer than ten. The rearrangement links TRBV5-1 to TRBJ1-4; 7 nucleotides align to TRBD1. Trimming cost V 1 base and J 6 bases; bases outside gene matches: 6. This CDR3 spans 15 amino acids. CDR1 SGHRS and CDR2 YFSETQ come from the germline V gene. The CDR3 DNA is TGCGCCAGCAGCTTGCAGTTGGGGACAGATGAAAAACTGTTTTTT. Amino acid sequence: CASSLQLGTDEKLFF.

This clone was seen only once. V usage is TRBV2 and J usage is TRBJ1-5; D unresolved. Between the trimmed V and J ends, which lost 7 bases and 6 bases, there was a span of 10 bases. Germline-derived CDR1 and CDR2 are SNHLY and FYNNEI. There are 12 residues in the CDR3. The CDR3: CASTAGSQPQHF. DNA for the CDR3: TGTGCCAGCACGGCCGGTTCTCAGCCCCAGCATTTT.

The CDR3 DNA is TGTGCCAGCAGTATCTCCCAAGTATCAACCAATGAGCAGTTCTTC. Translating gives CASSISQVSTNEQFF. The chain uses TRBV27 and TRBJ2-1; D remains unclear. The CDR3 has 15 residues. V gave up 5 bases and J gave up 6 bases, with 17 bases separating them. The germline V gene encodes CDR1 MNHEY and CDR2 SMNVEV (reference sequence).

This clone was observed a few times. The chain joins TRBV7-2 to TRBJ2-7; 10 bases match TRBD2. CDR3 length: 18 residues. After removal of 5 bases from V and 4 bases from J, the junction contained 17 bases not matched to a gene. CDR1 and CDR2 (germline): SGHTA, FQGNSA. The chain's CDR3 is CASSRTSFGLAAGYEQYF. The CDR3 region has the DNA TGTGCCAGCAGCCGAACCTCTTTCGGACTAGCGGCCGGGTACGAGCAGTACTTC.

A word on this clone: Distinct nucleotide sequences in the sample also encode this CDR3. The chain recombines TRBV25-1 with TRBJ2-7, with 13 bases fitting TRBD2. This CDR3 region has 14 residues. The germline CDR1 and CDR2 sequences are MGHDK and SYGVNS. V gave up 4 bases and J gave up 4 bases; unmatched junction bases: 1. The CDR3: CASSGTSGSYEQYF. The CDR3, as DNA: TGTGCCAGCAGTGGGACTAGCGGGAGTTACGAGCAGTACTTC.

This clone has a handful of counts. The V and J genes are TRBV5-5 and TRBJ2-3; TRBD2 agrees at 12 bases. Trimming removed 2 bases from V and 3 bases from J; junction bases left unmatched: 4. The CDR3 consists of 16 residues. Per the germline V gene, CDR1 is SGHKS and CDR2 is YYEKEE (reference sequence). As DNA, the CDR3 is TGTGCCAGCAGCTTCGGGCTAGCGGGGGGGACAGATACGCAGTATTTT. This gives the protein CASSFGLAGGTDTQYF.

The rearrangement uses TRBV5-1 and TRBJ1-5; D might be TRBD1 (5 bases). V was cut by 4 bases and J by 8 bases, with 13 bases left in between. The CDR3 extends over 13 amino acids. Germline V gene sequence: CDR1 SGHRS, CDR2 YFSETQ. CDR3 in amino acids: CASSPQGEEPQHF. CDR3 nucleotide sequence: TGCGCCAGCAGCCCACAAGGGGAGGAGCCCCAGCATTTT.

V is TRBV29-1 and J is TRBJ1-1; TRBD1 is a possible D gene (6 bases). CDR1 is SQVTM, CDR2 ANQGSEA, per germline. With 6 bases removed from V and 5 bases from J, the gap between germline ends came to 13 bases. The CDR3 runs 12 residues. The CDR3 region has the DNA TGCAGCGTCGTACCGAGGGGGACTGAAGCTTTCTTT. It translates to CSVVPRGTEAFF.

This chain connects TRBV29-1 to TRBJ2-7, with 12 bases matching TRBD1. Germline V lookup: CDR1 SQVTM, CDR2 ANQGSEA. Trimming at V came to 6 bases and at J to 6 bases, leaving 6 bases not matched to a gene. The CDR3 loop spans 13 amino acids. The CDR3 DNA is TGCAGCGTCCCGGGACAGGGGGCCAGCGAGCAGTACTTC. Residues: CSVPGQGASEQYF.

The chain carries TRBV5-6 and TRBJ1-2, with 7 bases fitting TRBD1. In germline, CDR1 is SGHDT, CDR2 YYEEEE. The CDR3 loop spans 12 amino acids. J gave up 8 bases and V 3 bases, and 4 bases lay outside the gene matches. CDR3 in DNA: TGTGCCAGCAGCTCGACAGGGTACGGCTACACCTTC. Amino acids: CASSSTGYGYTF.

The rearrangement uses TRBV25-1 and TRBJ1-1; no firm D call. Germline values: CDR1 MGHDK, CDR2 SYGVNS. Trimming left V 2 bases short and J 8 bases short, with 12 bases between. The CDR3 loop spans 13 amino acids. The CDR3 reads CASSEPEDPEAFF. CDR3 sequence (DNA): TGTGCCAGCAGTGAACCCGAGGACCCAGAAGCTTTCTTT. Filled out from reference TRBV25-1 and TRBJ1-1, the complete variable domain reads EADIYQTPRYLVIGTGKKITLECSQTMGHDKMYWYQQDPGMELHLIHYSYGVNSTEKGDLSSESTVSRIRTEHFPLTLESARPSHTSQYLCASSEPEDPEAFFGQGTRLTVV.

As DNA, the CDR3 is TGTGCCAGCGGAAGGGTGAGCGGGGGGTTCGATGAGCAGTTCTTC. The encoded protein is CASGRVSGGFDEQFF. V usage is TRBV25-1 and J usage is TRBJ2-1; 9 bases agree with TRBD2. Germline V gives CDR1 MGHDK, CDR2 SYGVNS. J lost 8 bases, V lost 8 bases, and 13 bases had no gene match. CDR3 length: 15 residues.

J is TRBJ2-1 and V is TRBV5-6, with unresolved D. The germline V gene encodes CDR1 SGHDT and CDR2 YYEEEE. Trimming shortened V by 2 bases and J by 6 bases, and 15 bases separated the two germline ends. This CDR3 comprises 15 residues. This CDR3 is CASSFTSEPGNEQFF. The CDR3, as DNA: TGTGCCAGCAGCTTTACCAGCGAACCCGGCAATGAGCAGTTCTTC. The full variable domain, in which reference TRBV5-6 and TRBJ2-1 provide the parts outside the CDR3, is DAGVTQSPTHLIKTRGQQVTLRCSPKSGHDTVSWYQQALGQGPQFIFQYYEEEERQRGNFPDRFSGHQFPNYSSELNVNALLLGDSALYLCASSFTSEPGNEQFFGPGTRLTVL.

The sample holds a few counts of this clone. The chain joins TRBV6-5 to TRBJ2-7; D may be TRBD1 (6 bases). The CDR3 extends over 16 amino acids. Germline V lookup: CDR1 MNHEY, CDR2 SVGAGI. Trimming left V 4 bases short and J 5 bases short, with 21 bases between. CDR3 sequence: CASSSGLTRGSDEQYF. The CDR3 DNA follows: TGTGCCAGCAGTTCGGGTTTAACCAGGGGAAGCGACGAGCAGTACTTC.

This clone has just a few counts. The CDR3 DNA reads as TGTGCCAGCAGCTTGGGGTCGGGATCACCCCTCCACTTT. It is translated as CASSLGSGSPLHF. This chain links TRBV11-1 with TRBJ1-6; D is ambiguous. Trimming pared 3 bases from V and 10 bases from J, leaving 10 bases between. This CDR3 region has 13 residues. CDR1 and CDR2 (germline): SGHAT, FQDESV (reference sequence).

This clone has just a few counts. The chain uses TRBV6-6 and TRBJ2-5; D is undetermined. Germline V gives CDR1 MNHNY, CDR2 SVGAGI (reference sequence). Trimming took 6 bases from V and 5 from J, leaving 7 bases between them. The CDR3 contains 11 residues. CDR3 sequence: CASRLEETQYF. The CDR3 DNA follows: TGTGCCAGCAGGCTCGAGGAGACCCAGTACTTC.

In its sample, this clone was seen once. The rearrangement joins TRBV7-6 to TRBJ2-5; 13 positions match TRBD2. The CDR3 has 15 amino acids. Trimming cost V 0 bases and J 8 bases; bases outside gene matches: 3. The germline V gene has CDR1 SGHVS and CDR2 FNYEAQ. CDR3 region: CASSLARLAGGTQYF. CDR3 DNA: TGTGCCAGCAGCTTAGCCCGACTAGCGGGGGGAACCCAGTACTTC.

Only a few counts were recorded for this clone. V usage is TRBV29-1 and J usage is TRBJ2-6, with unresolved D. Germline V gene lookup returns CDR1 SQVTM and CDR2 ANQGSEA. The CDR3 has 14 amino acids. V was cut by 6 bases and J by 1 base, with 10 bases left in between. The CDR3 protein is CSVDGPSGANVLTF. The DNA of the CDR3 is TGCAGCGTGGACGGACCTTCTGGGGCCAACGTCCTGACTTTC.

This clone was seen a handful of times. This rearrangement joins TRBV5-1 to TRBJ2-1; 11 nucleotides agree with TRBD2. The CDR3 covers 17 residues. Losses at the gene ends were 4 bases for V and 0 bases for J; bases not matched to a gene: 6. CDR1 SGHRS and CDR2 YFSETQ come from the germline V gene. CDR3: CASSLLTSGGSYNEQFF. Written as DNA, the CDR3 is TGCGCCAGCAGCCTACTCACTAGCGGGGGCTCCTACAATGAGCAGTTCTTC.

The rearrangement links TRBV5-6 to TRBJ1-1; D possibly corresponds to TRBD1 (6 bases). Germline-derived CDR1 and CDR2 are SGHDT and YYEEEE. V lost 0 bases, J lost 11 bases, and 14 bases lay in between. CDR3 length: 13 amino acids. The CDR3 region has the DNA TGTGCCAGCAGCTTGGGATCAGGGGTCGGCGCTTTCTTT. This translates into CASSLGSGVGAFF.

The chain recombines TRBV29-1 with TRBJ1-2, with TRBD1 identical over 9 bases. Germline CDR1 SQVTM, CDR2 ANQGSEA. V gave up 7 bases and J gave up 4 bases; unmatched junction bases: 10. This CDR3 is 14 amino acids long. CDR3 DNA sequence: TGCAGCGCGGTACCGGGACAGGGTGTCTATGGCTACACCTTC. Protein sequence: CSAVPGQGVYGYTF.

This clone appeared a few times. The chain recombines TRBV13 with TRBJ1-2, with a weak D call TRBD1 (6 bases). The CDR3 consists of 13 residues. The V gene lost 5 bases and the J gene lost 3 bases, with 10 bases spanning the gap. The germline gives CDR1 PRHDT, CDR2 FYEKMQ (reference sequence). CDR3 DNA: TGTGCCAGCAGCCGGACAGAAGACTATGGCTACACCTTC. It specifies CASSRTEDYGYTF. Combining the CDR3 with reference TRBV13 and TRBJ1-2 gives the whole variable domain AAGVIQSPRHLIKEKRETATLKCYPIPRHDTVYWYQQGPGQDPQFLISFYEKMQSDKGSIPDRFSAQQFSDYHSELNMSSLELGDSALYFCASSRTEDYGYTFGSGTRLTVV.

The chain joins TRBV10-3 to TRBJ2-3, with 7 bases matching TRBD1. V dropped 7 bases and J dropped 4; count of bases not matched to a gene: 2. This CDR3 contains 12 residues. Germline lookup yields CDR1 ENHRY and CDR2 SYGVKD. In DNA, the CDR3 is TGTGCCATCAAGACAGGGTCAGATACGCAGTATTTT. Its protein product is CAIKTGSDTQYF.